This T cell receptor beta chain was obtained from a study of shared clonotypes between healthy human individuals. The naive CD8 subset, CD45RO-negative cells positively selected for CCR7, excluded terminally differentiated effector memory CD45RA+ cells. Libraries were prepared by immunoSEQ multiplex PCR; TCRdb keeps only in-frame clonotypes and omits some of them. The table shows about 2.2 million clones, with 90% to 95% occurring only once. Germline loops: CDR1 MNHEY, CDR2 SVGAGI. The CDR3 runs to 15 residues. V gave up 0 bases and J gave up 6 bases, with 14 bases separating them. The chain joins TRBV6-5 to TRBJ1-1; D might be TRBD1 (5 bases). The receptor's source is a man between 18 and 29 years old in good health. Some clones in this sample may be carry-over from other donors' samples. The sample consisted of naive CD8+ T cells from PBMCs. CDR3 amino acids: CASSYSTGGLSEAFF. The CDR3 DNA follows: TGTGCCAGCAGTTACTCAACAGGAGGATTATCTGAAGCTTTCTTT.